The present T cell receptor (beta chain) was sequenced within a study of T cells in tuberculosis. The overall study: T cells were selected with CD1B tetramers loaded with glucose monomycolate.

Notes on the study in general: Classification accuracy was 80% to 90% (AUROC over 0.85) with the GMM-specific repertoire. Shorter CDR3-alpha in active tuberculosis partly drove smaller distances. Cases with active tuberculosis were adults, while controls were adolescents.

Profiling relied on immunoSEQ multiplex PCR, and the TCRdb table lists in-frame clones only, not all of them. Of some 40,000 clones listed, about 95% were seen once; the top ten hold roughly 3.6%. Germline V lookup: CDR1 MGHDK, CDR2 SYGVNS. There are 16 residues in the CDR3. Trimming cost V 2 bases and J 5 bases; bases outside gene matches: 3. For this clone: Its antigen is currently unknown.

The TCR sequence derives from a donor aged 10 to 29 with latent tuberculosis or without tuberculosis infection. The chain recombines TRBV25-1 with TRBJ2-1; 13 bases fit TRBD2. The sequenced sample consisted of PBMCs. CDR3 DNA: TGTGCCAGCAGTGAACCCGGACTAGCGGGAGACAATGAGCAGTTCTTC. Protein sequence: CASSEPGLAGDNEQFF.